The 2 T cell receptor beta chains reported below all come from one sample, sequenced in a study of T-cell memory formation after mild COVID-19. TCRdb re-derived calls from the 5' RACE reads in MiXCR, one entry per CDR3 protein. The sample holds about 200,000 distinct CDR3 sequences; around 8.8% are singletons and the top ten take 3% to 4.5%. The sample was PBMCs or a T cell subset sorted from them (not recorded which). The source is a man younger than 35 who had mild COVID-19 (a few samples of this study predate the infection). Cell type and time point are not known.

This clonotype turned up a few times. The gene calls are TRBV7-9 and TRBJ2-1, with 8 nucleotides matching TRBD1. Per the germline V gene, CDR1 is SEHNR and CDR2 is FQNEAQ (reference sequence). This CDR3 comprises 15 residues. Losses at the gene ends were 7 bases for V and 2 bases for J; bases not matched to a gene: 7. The CDR3: CASNIGQGPYNEQFF. Written as DNA, the CDR3 is TGTGCCAGCAACATAGGACAGGGTCCCTACAATGAGCAGTTCTTC.

This clonotype has just a few counts. V gene TRBV28 combines with J gene TRBJ1-1, with a possible D match to TRBD1 (5 bases). The length of the CDR3 is 15 residues. Between the trimmed V and J ends, which lost 3 bases and 4 bases, there was a span of 15 bases. CDR1 is MDHEN, CDR2 SYDVKM, per germline. CDR3 bases: TGTGCCAGCAGTTTTATCCAGGGAGGGTCCACTGAAGCTTTCTTT. Protein: CASSFIQGGSTEAFF.